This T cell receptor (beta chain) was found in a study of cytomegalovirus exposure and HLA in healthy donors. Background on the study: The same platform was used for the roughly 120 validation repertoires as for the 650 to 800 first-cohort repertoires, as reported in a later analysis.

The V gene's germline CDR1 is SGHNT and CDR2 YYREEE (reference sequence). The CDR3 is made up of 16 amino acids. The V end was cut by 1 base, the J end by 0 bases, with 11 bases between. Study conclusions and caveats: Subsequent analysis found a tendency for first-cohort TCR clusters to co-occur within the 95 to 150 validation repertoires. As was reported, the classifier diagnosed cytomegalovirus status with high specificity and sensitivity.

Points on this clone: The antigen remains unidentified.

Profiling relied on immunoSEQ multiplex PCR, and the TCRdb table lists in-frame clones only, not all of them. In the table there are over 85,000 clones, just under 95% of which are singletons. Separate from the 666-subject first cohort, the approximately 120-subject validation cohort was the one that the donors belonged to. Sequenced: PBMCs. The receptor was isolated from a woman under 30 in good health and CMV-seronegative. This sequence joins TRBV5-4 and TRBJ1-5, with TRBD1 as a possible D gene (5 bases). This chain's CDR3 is CASSLSPGDSNQPQHF. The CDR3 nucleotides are TGTGCCAGCAGCTTGTCCCCGGGGGATAGCAATCAGCCCCAGCATTTT.